Shown below are 24 T cell receptor beta chains from a single sample sequenced in a study of post-analysis software for immune sequencing data. General study findings and limits: Controls showed lower frequencies than patients for 5 or 6 TRBV segments, and TRBV5-6, TRBV5-1 and TRBV20-1 were among these.

Included in the TCR beta cDNA libraries were unique molecular identifiers. Each CDR3 protein gets one entry after TCRdb re-called the PCR reads with MiXCR. The sample consists of roughly 400,000 distinct CDR3 sequences, approximately 38% of them appearing once. These receptors' targets are unknown. The sequencing sample was made of blood. The source of these receptors is a girl aged 2 to 9 with multiple sclerosis.

This clonotype has a handful of counts. The V and J genes are TRBV7-9 and TRBJ2-1; unclear D gene. Germline CDR1 SEHNR, CDR2 FQNEAQ (reference sequence). Trimming took off 4 bases at V and 3 bases at J, with 19 bases between the two ends. The CDR3 runs 17 residues. The CDR3 sequence is CASSSRSRPSLYNEQFF. In nucleotides, the CDR3 is TGTGCCAGCAGCTCAAGGTCCAGACCCTCCCTCTACAATGAGCAGTTCTTC.

This rearrangement joins TRBV12-3 or TRBV12-4 to TRBJ2-5; D may be TRBD2 (5 bases). CDR3 length equals 11 residues. The V end was cut by 5 bases, the J end by 6 bases, with 7 bases between. The CDR3 sequence: CASSTSQTQYF. The CDR3 nucleotides read TGTGCCAGCAGTACTAGTCAGACCCAGTACTTC.

This clonotype was found a few times. CDR3 in DNA: TGTGCCAGCAGCTTGGGACTAGGCTTTTTGGAGTACTTC. Residues: CASSLGLGFLEYF. The chain is built from TRBV5-6 and TRBJ2-7, with D possibly TRBD2 on 6 matching bases. V dropped 0 bases and J dropped 11 bases, with 15 bases sitting between them. Germline CDR1 is SGHDT and CDR2 is YYEEEE. The CDR3 runs 13 residues.

Ten or more counts support this clonotype. This chain connects TRBV12-3 or TRBV12-4 to TRBJ1-5; no firm D call. Trimming cost V 3 bases and J 1 base, with 4 bases left between them. The CDR3 sequence is 13 residues long. In DNA, the CDR3 is TGTGCCAGCAGTTTCGACAGCAATCAGCCCCAGCATTTT. Translated: CASSFDSNQPQHF.

The chain combines TRBV7-9 with TRBJ2-4, with D unresolved. The CDR3 extends over 14 amino acids. Trimming removed 7 bases from V and 7 bases from J, with 17 bases in between. Germline values: CDR1 SEHNR, CDR2 FQNEAQ (reference sequence). The CDR3 DNA sequence: TGTGCCAGCAACACGGGCGCCGGCTCGAACATTCAGTACTTC. Translating it yields CASNTGAGSNIQYF.

The rearrangement links TRBV27 to TRBJ2-6; D gene uncertain. Trimming removed 3 bases at V and 0 bases at J, with 12 bases between. The CDR3 runs to 17 residues. CDR1 and CDR2 (germline): MNHEY, SMNVEV (reference sequence). The CDR3 DNA sequence: TGTGCCAGCAGTTTCTTTCACAGAAGCTCTGGGGCCAACGTCCTGACTTTC. Translated: CASSFFHRSSGANVLTF.

V gene TRBV5-4 combines with J gene TRBJ1-2; 9 positions match TRBD1. The V and J ends lost 1 base and 6 bases, in that order; junction bases with no gene match: 7. Germline-derived CDR1 and CDR2 are SGHNT and YYREEE (reference sequence). The CDR3 has 15 amino acids. The CDR3 spells CASSLRDRVPHGYTF. CDR3 coding DNA: TGTGCCAGCAGCTTGAGGGACAGGGTACCGCATGGCTACACCTTC. Supplemented by reference TRBV5-4 and TRBJ1-2, the full variable domain reads ETGVTQSPTHLIKTRGQQVTLRCSSQSGHNTVSWYQQALGQGPQFIFQYYREEENGRGNFPPRFSGLQFPNYSSELNVNALELDDSALYLCASSLRDRVPHGYTFGSGTRLTVV.

The chain employs TRBV18 and TRBJ2-1, with TRBD2 identical over 11 bases. J lost 9 bases, V lost 1 base, and 5 bases had no gene match. Germline CDR1 KGHSH, CDR2 LQKENI. There are 15 residues in the CDR3. CDR3 region: CASSPLLAGGGEQFF. In DNA, the CDR3 is TGTGCCAGCTCACCACTTCTAGCGGGAGGAGGTGAGCAGTTCTTC.

The chain is built from TRBV14 and TRBJ2-3; D ambiguous. Per germline, CDR1 SGHDN and CDR2 FVKESK. V lost 0 bases and J lost 2, with 12 bases in between. The CDR3 has 16 amino acids. The CDR3 protein is CASSQDLTRSTDTQYF. CDR3 sequence (DNA): TGTGCCAGCAGCCAAGATTTGACCAGATCCACAGATACGCAGTATTTT.

This clonotype was counted a few times. This chain connects TRBV28 to TRBJ1-6; D gene ambiguous. The CDR3 has 14 residues. Germline V lookup: CDR1 MDHEN, CDR2 SYDVKM. V lost 4 bases to trimming and J lost 3 bases, with 7 bases between them. Written as DNA, the CDR3 is TGTGCCAGCAGTTACCCCGACTATAATTCACCCCTCCACTTT. Amino acids: CASSYPDYNSPLHF.

This rearrangement joins TRBV21-1 to TRBJ2-1; TRBD1 is taken as the D call from the table, unchecked against the DNA. TRBV21-1 is a pseudogene segment. The CDR3 loop spans 15 amino acids. CDR3: CASTPNRGVYNEQFF. CDR3 bases: TGTGCCAGCACCCCAAACAGGGGGGTCTACAATGAGCAGTTCTTC.

The chain uses TRBV29-1 and TRBJ2-3; D might be TRBD2 (6 bases). The germline V and J ends were trimmed by 3 bases and 7 bases, with 17 bases remaining between them. The CDR3 is 14 residues long. Germline V CDR1 and CDR2: SQVTM, ANQGSEA. The CDR3, as DNA: TGCAGCGTTGATCGGGACTCGGGGTTATATACGCAGTATTTT. Its protein product is CSVDRDSGLYTQYF.

Only a few counts were recorded for this clonotype. The chain couples TRBV29-1 to TRBJ2-6; TRBD1 matches 7 bases. Losses at the gene ends were 6 bases for V and 1 base for J; bases not matched to a gene: 6. The CDR3 has 15 amino acids. From germline, CDR1 is SQVTM and CDR2 ANQGSEA. The CDR3 here is CSVDRDSSGANVLTF. The CDR3 DNA follows: TGCAGCGTCGACAGGGATTCGTCTGGGGCCAACGTCCTGACTTTC.

The chain is built from TRBV5-1 and TRBJ2-3; TRBD1 might be the D (6 bases). The CDR3 contains 15 residues. The germline CDR1 and CDR2 sequences are SGHRS and YFSETQ. Trimming left V 1 base short and J 3 bases short, with 12 bases between. The CDR3 is CASSLMVRGTDTQYF. The CDR3, as DNA: TGCGCCAGCAGCTTGATGGTCAGGGGTACAGATACGCAGTATTTT.

This clonotype was seen more than once but under ten times. The V gene is TRBV20-1, the J gene TRBJ1-4; the D is unclear. Trimming took 7 bases from V and 6 from J, leaving 18 bases between them. The CDR3 contains 14 residues. Germline CDR1 is DFQATT and CDR2 is SNEGSKA (reference sequence). This chain's CDR3 is CSDPRAAGDEKLFF. The CDR3, as DNA: TGCAGTGACCCACGGGCGGCCGGCGATGAAAAACTGTTTTTT.

The rearrangement links TRBV27 to TRBJ2-1; 7 nucleotides agree with TRBD1. Germline V lookup: CDR1 MNHEY, CDR2 SMNVEV (reference sequence). Losses at the gene ends were 3 bases for V and 2 bases for J; bases not matched to a gene: 10. The CDR3 length is 17 residues. The CDR3 region has the DNA TGTGCCAGCAGTTTCTACCCTCTCCAGGGGGCCTACAATGAGCAGTTCTTC. Translating gives CASSFYPLQGAYNEQFF.

This clonotype was counted a few times. The V and J genes are TRBV2 and TRBJ2-7; TRBD2 might be the D (6 bases). Germline-derived CDR1 and CDR2 are SNHLY and FYNNEI. The CDR3 has 14 amino acids. Deletions cut 7 bases from V and 3 bases from J, with 16 bases between. The CDR3 is CASMGTQQYYEQYF. The CDR3 bases are TGTGCCAGCATGGGGACTCAACAGTACTACGAGCAGTACTTC.

This rearrangement joins TRBV20-1 to TRBJ2-7; 9 positions match TRBD1. This CDR3 comprises 17 residues. The J segment lost 0 bases and the V segment lost 0 bases, leaving 9 bases of the junction unmatched. Germline CDR1 and CDR2: DFQATT and SNEGSKA (reference sequence). CDR3 sequence (DNA): TGCAGTGCTAGAGAATTTGCGTGGGACAGGGCCTCCTACGAGCAGTACTTC. It is translated as CSAREFAWDRASYEQYF.

The chain has TRBV4-1 and TRBJ1-2; TRBD1 agrees at 7 bases. The germline V gene has CDR1 MGHRA and CDR2 YSYEKL. With 2 bases clipped from V and 8 bases from J, the junction kept 14 bases outside the gene matches. The CDR3 totals 16 residues. The DNA of the CDR3 is TGCGCCAGCAGCCAAAATAAGCGGACAGGACTTGGGGGCTACACCTTC. This encodes CASSQNKRTGLGGYTF.

The V gene is TRBV5-1, the J gene TRBJ2-3; no clear D. CDR3 length: 13 residues. Germline CDR1 reads SGHRS; CDR2 reads YFSETQ. The V gene lost 0 bases and the J gene lost 6 bases, with 8 bases spanning the gap. The CDR3 is CASSLAGKDTQYF. CDR3 in DNA: TGCGCCAGCAGCTTGGCTGGTAAGGATACGCAGTATTTT.

This clonotype has at least ten counts. The gene calls are TRBV28 and TRBJ2-5; D is tentatively TRBD1 or TRBD2 (6 bases each). V was shortened by 10 bases and J by 5 bases, with 17 bases between the two germline ends. There are 13 residues in the CDR3. CDR1 is MDHEN and CDR2 is SYDVKM in the germline V gene. The CDR3 loop is CATSQGGQETQYF. The CDR3 DNA sequence: TGTGCCACCTCACAGGGAGGTCAGGAGACCCAGTACTTC. The full variable domain, its missing parts supplied by reference TRBV28 and TRBJ2-5, is DVKVTQSSRYLVKRTGEKVFLECVQDMDHENMFWYRQDPGLGLRLIYFSYDVKMKEKGDIPEGYSVSREKKERFSLILESASTNQTSMYLCATSQGGQETQYFGPGTRLLVL.

The rearrangement links TRBV12-3 or TRBV12-4 to TRBJ1-5, with D unclear. The germline V and J ends were trimmed by 6 bases and 11 bases, with 17 bases remaining between them. CDR3 size: 13 residues. In DNA form, the CDR3 reads TGTGCCAGCAGGTCGGCGGCAGACCAAGCCCAGCATTTT. Amino acid sequence: CASRSAADQAQHF.

The table lists this clonotype with a few counts. This rearrangement joins TRBV7-9 to TRBJ1-2; unclear D gene. This CDR3 has 13 residues. Per germline, CDR1 SEHNR and CDR2 FQNEAQ (reference sequence). Trimming took 2 bases from V and 6 from J, leaving 10 bases between them. In DNA, the CDR3 is TGTGCCAGCAGCTTATCGGCAGCAGATGGCTACACCTTC. Its translation is CASSLSAADGYTF.

There are a few counts of this clonotype. Here the CDR3 reads CASSRRGGYGYTF. Written as DNA, the CDR3 is TGTGCCAGCAGCCGTAGGGGTGGCTATGGCTACACCTTC. The rearrangement links TRBV7-3 to TRBJ1-2, with a possible D match to TRBD1 (5 bases). The CDR3 has 13 amino acids. Trimming shortened V by 5 bases and J by 4 bases, and 11 bases separated the two germline ends. CDR1 SGHTA and CDR2 FQGTGA come from the germline V gene.